Included here is one T cell receptor (beta chain) sequence, with context. This table comes from immunoSEQ multiplex PCR, and its TCRdb copy is limited to in-frame clones, with some not included. The profile shows about 410,000 clones, about nine tenths of them singletons. The CDR3 loop spans 14 amino acids. Trimming took 8 bases from V and 0 from J, leaving 14 bases between them. Germline V lookup: CDR1 SGHTA, CDR2 FQGTGA. The data originate from a study of blood T cell repertoires in COVID-19. In the study overall: T cells, B-cell-depleted T cells, or PBMCs supplied cDNA or gDNA.

The chain joins TRBV7-3 to TRBJ2-7, with a possible D match to TRBD1 (6 bases). This sequence originates from a man between 18 and 35 years old who had recovered from COVID-19. Sequencing input: PBMCs or T cells enriched from blood (not recorded which). The DNA of the CDR3 is TGTGCCAGCGCCGGACAGTTTAGCTCCTACGAGCAGTACTTC. Translation gives CASAGQFSSYEQYF.